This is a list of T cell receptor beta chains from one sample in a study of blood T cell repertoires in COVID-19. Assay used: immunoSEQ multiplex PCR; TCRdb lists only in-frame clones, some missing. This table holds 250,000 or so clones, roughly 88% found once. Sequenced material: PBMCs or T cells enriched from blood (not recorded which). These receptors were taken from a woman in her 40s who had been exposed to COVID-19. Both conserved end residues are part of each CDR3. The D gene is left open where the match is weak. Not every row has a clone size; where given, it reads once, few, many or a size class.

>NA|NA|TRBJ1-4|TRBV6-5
CASSLPGATNEKLFF
TGTGCCAGCAGCCTCCCGGGGGCAACTAATGAAAAACTGTTTTTT
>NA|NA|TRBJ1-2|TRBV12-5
CASGLVLGRNQYGYTF
TGTGCTAGTGGTTTGGTACTAGGACGGAATCAGTATGGCTACACCTTC
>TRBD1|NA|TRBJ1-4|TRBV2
CASSSRGELFF
TGTGCCAGCAGCTCCAGGGGGGAACTGTTTTTT
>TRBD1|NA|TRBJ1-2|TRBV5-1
CASGQGDITGYTF
TGCGCCAGCGGACAGGGTGATATTACCGGCTACACCTTC
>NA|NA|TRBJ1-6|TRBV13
CASRLSWSPLHF
TGTGCCAGCAGACTTTCGTGGTCACCCCTCCACTTT
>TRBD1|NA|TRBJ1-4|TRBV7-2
CASSRTGELGEKLFF
TGTGCCAGCAGCCGGACAGGGGAACTTGGTGAAAAACTGTTTTTT
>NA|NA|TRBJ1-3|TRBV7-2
CASSPATGSGNTIYF
TGTGCCAGCAGCCCGGCGACAGGCTCTGGAAACACCATATATTTT
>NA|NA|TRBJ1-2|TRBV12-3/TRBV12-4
CASSFGLRGNYTF
TGTGCCAGCAGTTTTGGCCTAAGGGGGAACTACACCTTC
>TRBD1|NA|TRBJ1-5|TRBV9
CASSPSSGGAEPQHF
TGTGCCAGCAGCCCTTCATCAGGGGGCGCGGAGCCCCAGCATTTT
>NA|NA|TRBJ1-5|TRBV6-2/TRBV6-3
CASSYWGGYQPQHF
TGTGCCAGCAGTTACTGGGGGGGCTATCAGCCCCAGCATTTT
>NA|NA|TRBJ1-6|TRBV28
CASGRGNSPLHF
TGTGCCAGCGGCAGGGGCAATTCACCCCTCCACTTT
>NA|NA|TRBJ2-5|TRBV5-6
CASSLAVGTQYF
TGTGCCAGCAGCTTGGCGGTCGGGACCCAGTACTTC
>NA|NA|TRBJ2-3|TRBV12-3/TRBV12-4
CASSFVATDTQYF
TGTGCCAGCAGTTTTGTTGCGACAGATACGCAGTATTTT
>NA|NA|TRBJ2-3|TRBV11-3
CASSLGPESADTQYF
TGTGCCAGCAGCTTAGGGCCGGAGTCTGCAGATACGCAGTATTTT
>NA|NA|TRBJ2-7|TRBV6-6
CASSYLTGTYEQYF
TGTGCCAGCAGTTACCTGACAGGTACCTACGAGCAGTACTTC
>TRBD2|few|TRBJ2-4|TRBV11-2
CASNADPGTSALQYF
TGTGCCAGCAACGCCGACCCCGGGACTAGCGCTCTTCAGTACTTC
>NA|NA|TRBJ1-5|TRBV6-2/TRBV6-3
CASSYSSRGSNQPQHF
TGTGCCAGCAGTTACTCCTCCAGGGGAAGCAATCAGCCCCAGCATTTT
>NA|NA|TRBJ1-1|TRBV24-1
CATSDRTVTEAFF
TGTGCCACCAGTGACCGAACAGTCACTGAAGCTTTCTTT
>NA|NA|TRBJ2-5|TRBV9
CASSLGGGWNRETQYF
TGTGCCAGCAGCTTAGGGGGGGGCTGGAACAGAGAGACCCAGTACTTC
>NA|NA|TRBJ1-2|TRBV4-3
CASSQDQGNYGYTF
TGCGCCAGCAGCCAAGATCAGGGGAACTATGGCTACACCTTC
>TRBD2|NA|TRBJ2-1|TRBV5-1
CASSLTSGMNEQFF
TGTGCCAGCAGCTTGACTAGCGGGATGAATGAGCAGTTCTTC
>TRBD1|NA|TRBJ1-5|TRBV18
CASSPPGTGERNQPQHF
TGTGCCAGCTCACCGCCCGGGACAGGTGAACGAAATCAGCCCCAGCATTTT
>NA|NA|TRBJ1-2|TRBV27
CASSLKGEGYGYTF
TGTGCCAGCAGTTTAAAAGGGGAAGGCTATGGCTACACCTTC
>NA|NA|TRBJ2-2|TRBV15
CATSSPLGGRNTGELFF
TGTGCCACCAGCAGCCCTTTGGGGGGAAGAAACACCGGGGAGCTGTTTTTT
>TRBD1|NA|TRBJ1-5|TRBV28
CASSLSGTGMGQPQHF
TGTGCCAGCAGTTTATCAGGGACAGGTATGGGTCAGCCCCAGCATTTT
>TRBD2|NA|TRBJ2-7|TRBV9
CASSVASGPTYEQYF
TGTGCCAGCAGCGTAGCTAGCGGGCCAACCTACGAGCAGTACTTC
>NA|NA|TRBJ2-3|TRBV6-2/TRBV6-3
CASSSTTGIGRGRTDTQYF
TGTGCCAGCAGTTCCACGACAGGGATTGGGCGGGGACGCACAGATACGCAGTATTTT
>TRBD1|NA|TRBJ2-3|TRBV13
CASSFGDRVTDTQYF
TGTGCCAGCAGCTTTGGGGACAGGGTTACAGATACGCAGTATTTT
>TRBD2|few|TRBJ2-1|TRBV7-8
CASSPRLAYEQFF
TGTGCCAGCAGCCCGCGACTAGCGTATGAGCAGTTCTTC
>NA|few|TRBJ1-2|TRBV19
CASSLTVAYGYTF
TGTGCCAGTAGTTTGACAGTAGCCTATGGCTACACCTTC
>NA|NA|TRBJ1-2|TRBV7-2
CASSLAGPVSYGYTF
TGTGCCAGCAGCTTAGCGGGGCCGGTCAGCTATGGCTACACCTTC
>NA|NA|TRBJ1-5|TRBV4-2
CASSLGSSNQPQHF
TGTGCCAGCAGCCTTGGCAGTAGCAATCAGCCCCAGCATTTT
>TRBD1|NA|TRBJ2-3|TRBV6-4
CASSRQGATDTQYF
TGTGCCAGCAGCAGACAGGGGGCCACAGATACGCAGTATTTT
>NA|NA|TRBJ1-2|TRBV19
CASIHANYGYTF
TGTGCCAGTATCCATGCTAACTATGGCTACACCTTC
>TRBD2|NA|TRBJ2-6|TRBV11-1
CASTWGSGRGANVLTF
TGTGCCAGCACCTGGGGTAGCGGGAGGGGGGCCAACGTCCTGACTTTC
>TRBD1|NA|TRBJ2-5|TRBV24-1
CATRENGQGVIETQYF
TGTGCCACCCGTGAAAACGGACAGGGGGTCATAGAGACCCAGTACTTC
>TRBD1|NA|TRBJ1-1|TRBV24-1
CATMDRGTEAFF
TGTGCCACCATGGACAGGGGGACTGAAGCTTTCTTT
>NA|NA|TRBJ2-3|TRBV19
CASSIEAGRVAATQYF
TGTGCCAGTAGTATAGAGGCGGGAAGGGTTGCAGCTACGCAGTATTTT